A single sample is the source of the 5 T cell receptor beta chains below, sequenced in a study of CD8+CD57+ T cells in acquired aplastic anemia. An expansion of CD8+CD57+ cells by flow cytometry had been shown in patients chosen for sequencing. Genomic DNA templated the TCR beta VDJ and CDR3 profiling. TCRdb reprocessed the reads via MiXCR and lists one record per CDR3 protein. The sample yields about 160,000 distinct CDR3 sequences, around half seen once. Sequenced material: sorted CD4+, CD8+, or CD8+CD57+ T cells (not recorded which) from PBMCs. The receptors stem from a human donor with aplastic anemia.

The chain links TRBV25-1 to TRBJ1-1; TRBD1 might be the D (5 bases). Per the germline V gene, CDR1 is MGHDK and CDR2 is SYGVNS. The CDR3 loop spans 14 amino acids. V lost 6 bases and J 4 bases, leaving 15 bases between the germline ends. The CDR3 coding sequence is TGTGCCAGCAGCGTGGGGAGGGGAGTCACTGAAGCTTTCTTT. As protein: CASSVGRGVTEAFF.

Worth noting for this clonotype: A much larger clonotype is one base distant, so this may be a read error. This chain uses TRBV3-1 with TRBJ1-2; D may be TRBD1 (5 bases). CDR1 and CDR2 from the germline V gene are LGHDT and YNNKEL (reference sequence). Deletions cut 0 bases from V and 12 bases from J, with 8 bases between. The CDR3 spans 11 residues. The CDR3 sequence: CASSQERGHTF. The DNA of the CDR3 is TGTGCCAGCAGCCAAGAGAGGGGCCACACCTTC.

Details on this clonotype: A much larger clone sits a single nucleotide away, making a read error possible. The CDR3 sequence: CASSFGLAGRNEQYF. In DNA, the CDR3 is TGCGCCAGCAGCTTTGGACTAGCGGGGCGCAATGAGCAGTACTTC. V usage is TRBV5-1 and J usage is TRBJ2-7; 12 bases map to TRBD2. After removal of 2 bases from V and 7 bases from J, the junction contained 7 bases not matched to a gene. The germline gives CDR1 SGHRS, CDR2 YFSETQ. The CDR3 is made up of 15 amino acids.

This clonotype occurred many times. The V and J genes are TRBV7-2 and TRBJ1-2; 7 positions match TRBD1. Germline V lookup: CDR1 SGHTA, CDR2 FQGNSA. The CDR3 consists of 13 residues. J lost 7 bases, V lost 3 bases, and 5 bases had no gene match. This CDR3 is CASSFRDSSGYTF. The DNA for the CDR3 is TGTGCCAGCAGCTTCAGGGACAGCAGTGGCTACACCTTC.

On this clonotype itself: A much bigger clone sits one base away, suggesting this may be a read error. CDR3 region: CASSYGGQSPYEQYF. In nucleotides, the CDR3 is TGTGCCAGCAGTTATGGTGGACAGAGCCCCTACGAGCAGTACTTC. The rearrangement joins TRBV2 to TRBJ2-7; TRBD1 might be the D (6 bases). V dropped 5 bases and J dropped 2 bases, with 16 bases sitting between them. The CDR3 extends over 15 amino acids. Germline assignment: CDR1 SNHLY and CDR2 FYNNEI.